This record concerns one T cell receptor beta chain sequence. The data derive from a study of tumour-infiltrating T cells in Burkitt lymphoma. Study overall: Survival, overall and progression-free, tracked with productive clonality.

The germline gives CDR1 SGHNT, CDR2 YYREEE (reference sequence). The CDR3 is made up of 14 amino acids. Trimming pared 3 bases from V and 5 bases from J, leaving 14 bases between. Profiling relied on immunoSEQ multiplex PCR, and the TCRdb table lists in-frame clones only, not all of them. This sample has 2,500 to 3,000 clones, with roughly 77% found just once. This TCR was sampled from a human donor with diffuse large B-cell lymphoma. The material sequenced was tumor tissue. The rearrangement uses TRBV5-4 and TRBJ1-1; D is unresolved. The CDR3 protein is CASSSEALGTEAFF. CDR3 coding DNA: TGTGCCAGCAGCTCGGAGGCCCTGGGGACTGAAGCTTTCTTT.